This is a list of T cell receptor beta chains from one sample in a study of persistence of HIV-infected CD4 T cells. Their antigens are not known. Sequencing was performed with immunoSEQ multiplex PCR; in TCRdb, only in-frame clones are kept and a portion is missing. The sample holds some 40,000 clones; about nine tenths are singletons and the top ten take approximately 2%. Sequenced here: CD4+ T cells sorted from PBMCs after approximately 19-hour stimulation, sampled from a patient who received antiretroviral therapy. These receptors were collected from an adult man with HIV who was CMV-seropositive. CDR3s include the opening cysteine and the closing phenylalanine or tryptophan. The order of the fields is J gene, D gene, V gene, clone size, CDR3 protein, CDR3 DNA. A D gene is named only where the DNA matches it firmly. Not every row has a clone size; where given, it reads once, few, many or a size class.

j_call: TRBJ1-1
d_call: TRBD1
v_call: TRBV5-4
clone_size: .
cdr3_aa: CASSSGGGWTEAFF
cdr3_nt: TGTGCCAGCAGCTCAGGGGGCGGATGGACTGAAGCTTTCTTT

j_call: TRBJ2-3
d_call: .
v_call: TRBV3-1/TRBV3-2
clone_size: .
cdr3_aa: CASSPSGTDTQYF
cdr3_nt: TGTGCCAGCAGCCCCTCGGGCACAGATACGCAGTATTTT

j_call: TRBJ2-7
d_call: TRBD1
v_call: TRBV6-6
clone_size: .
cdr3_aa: CASDRTGSYEQYF
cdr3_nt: TGTGCCAGCGACCGGACAGGGTCGTACGAGCAGTACTTC

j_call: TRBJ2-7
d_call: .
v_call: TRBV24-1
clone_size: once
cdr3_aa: CATSPQGGADEQYF
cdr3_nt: TGTGCCACCAGCCCTCAGGGGGGGGCCGACGAGCAGTACTTC

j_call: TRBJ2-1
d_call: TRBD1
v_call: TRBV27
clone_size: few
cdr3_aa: CASSLRGQAYNEQFF
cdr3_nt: TGTGCCAGCAGTTTACGGGGACAGGCCTACAATGAGCAGTTCTTC

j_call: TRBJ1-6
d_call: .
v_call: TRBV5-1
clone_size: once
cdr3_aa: CASSPGGGLSPLHF
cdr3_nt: TGCGCCAGCAGCCCCGGGGGGGGGCTCTCACCCCTCCACTTT

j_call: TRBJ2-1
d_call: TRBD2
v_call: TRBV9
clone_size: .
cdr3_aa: CASSLRTSGGTAAFYNEQFF
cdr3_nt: TGTGCCAGCAGCCTTCGGACTAGCGGGGGGACCGCCGCCTTCTACAATGAGCAGTTCTTC

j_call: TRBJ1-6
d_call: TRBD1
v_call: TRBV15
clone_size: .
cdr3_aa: CATRDRGNSPLHF
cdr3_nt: TGTGCCACCAGGGACAGGGGTAATTCACCCCTCCACTTT

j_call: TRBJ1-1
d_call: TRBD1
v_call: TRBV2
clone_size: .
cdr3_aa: CASWGQWNGAFF
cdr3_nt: TGTGCCAGCTGGGGACAGTGGAATGGAGCTTTCTTT

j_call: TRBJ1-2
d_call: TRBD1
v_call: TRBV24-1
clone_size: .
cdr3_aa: CATSDQQGLGGYTF
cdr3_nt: TGTGCCACCAGTGACCAACAGGGGCTGGGCGGCTACACCTTC

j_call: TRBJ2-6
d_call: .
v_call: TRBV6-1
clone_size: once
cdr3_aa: CASSEPGAGANVLTF
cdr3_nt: TGTGCCAGCAGTGAGCCAGGGGCTGGGGCCAACGTCCTGACTTTC

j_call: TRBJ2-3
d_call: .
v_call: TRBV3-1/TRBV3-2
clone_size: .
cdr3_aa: CASSHTPGPRTDTQYF
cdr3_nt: TGTGCCAGCAGCCACACCCCGGGTCCCCGCACAGATACGCAGTATTTT

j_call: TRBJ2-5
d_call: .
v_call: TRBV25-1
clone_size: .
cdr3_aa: CASSEFGGLGETQYF
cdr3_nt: TGTGCCAGCAGTGAATTTGGGGGACTTGGGGAGACCCAGTACTTC

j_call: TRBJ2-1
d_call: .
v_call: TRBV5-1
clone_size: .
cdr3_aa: CASSLKDYRDEQFF
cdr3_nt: TGCGCCAGCAGCTTGAAGGACTACCGTGATGAGCAGTTCTTC

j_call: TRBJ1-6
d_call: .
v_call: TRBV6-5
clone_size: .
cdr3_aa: CASCGTFNSPLHF
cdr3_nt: TGTGCCAGTTGCGGGACATTTAATTCACCCCTCCACTTT

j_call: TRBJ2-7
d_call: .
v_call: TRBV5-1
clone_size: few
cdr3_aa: CASSLVPGQLLYEQYF
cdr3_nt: TGCGCCAGCAGCTTGGTGCCGGGACAACTACTCTACGAGCAGTACTTC

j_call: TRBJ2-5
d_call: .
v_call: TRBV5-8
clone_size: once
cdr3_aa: CASSLAGARETQYF
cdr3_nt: TGTGCCAGCAGCTTGGCTGGCGCAAGAGAGACCCAGTACTTC

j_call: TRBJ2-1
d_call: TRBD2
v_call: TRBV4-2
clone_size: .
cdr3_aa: CASSQRLAGGSSYNEQFF
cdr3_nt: TGTGCCAGCAGCCAACGGCTAGCGGGGGGAAGCTCCTACAATGAGCAGTTCTTC

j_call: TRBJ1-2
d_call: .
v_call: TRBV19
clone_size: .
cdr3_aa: CASTTGGRLDGYTF
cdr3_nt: TGTGCCAGTACCACGGGGGGGCGCTTAGATGGCTACACCTTC

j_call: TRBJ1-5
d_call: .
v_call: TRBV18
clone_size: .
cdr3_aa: CASSLTDLGQLNQPQHF
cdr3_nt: TGTGCCAGCTCACTAACCGACCTAGGACAGCTCAACCAGCCCCAGCATTTT

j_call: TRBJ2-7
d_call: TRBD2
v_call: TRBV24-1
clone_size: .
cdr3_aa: CATSDPSGGNYEQYF
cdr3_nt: TGTGCCACCAGTGATCCTAGCGGGGGGAACTACGAGCAGTACTTC

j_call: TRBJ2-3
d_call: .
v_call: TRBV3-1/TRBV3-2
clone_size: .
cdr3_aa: CASSQGPATDTQYF
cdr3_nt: TGTGCCAGCAGCCAAGGTCCGGCCACAGATACGCAGTATTTT

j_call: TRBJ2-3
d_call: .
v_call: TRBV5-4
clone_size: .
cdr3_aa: CASSLRDGTDTQYF
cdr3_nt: TGTGCCAGCAGCTTAAGGGACGGCACAGATACGCAGTATTTT

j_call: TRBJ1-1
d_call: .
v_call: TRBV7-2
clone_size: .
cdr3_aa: CASSFRTMNTEAFF
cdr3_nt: TGTGCCAGCAGCTTTAGGACCATGAACACTGAAGCTTTCTTT

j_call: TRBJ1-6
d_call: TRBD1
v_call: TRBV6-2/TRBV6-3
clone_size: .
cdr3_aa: CASSLNRGRDSPLHF
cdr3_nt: TGTGCCAGCAGTCTAAACAGGGGGCGAGATTCACCCCTCCACTTT

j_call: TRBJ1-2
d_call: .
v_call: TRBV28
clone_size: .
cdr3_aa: CASREGTNYGYTF
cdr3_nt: TGTGCCAGCAGGGAGGGGACCAACTATGGCTACACCTTC

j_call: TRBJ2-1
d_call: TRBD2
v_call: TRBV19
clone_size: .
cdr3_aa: CASNLAGNTNEQFF
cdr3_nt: TGTGCCAGTAACCTAGCGGGGAATACCAATGAGCAGTTCTTC

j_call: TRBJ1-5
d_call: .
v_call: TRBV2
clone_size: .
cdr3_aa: CASSGVAANQPQHF
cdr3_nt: TGTGCCAGCAGTGGGGTTGCAGCCAATCAGCCCCAGCATTTT

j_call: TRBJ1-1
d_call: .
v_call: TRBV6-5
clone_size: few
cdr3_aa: CASRTIGVGFSEAFF
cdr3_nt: TGTGCCAGCAGGACTATTGGGGTTGGGTTTAGTGAAGCTTTCTTT

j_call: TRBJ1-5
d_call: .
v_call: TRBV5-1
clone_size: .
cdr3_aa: CASSLMGDSNQPQHF
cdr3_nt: TGCGCCAGCAGCTTGATGGGGGATAGCAATCAGCCCCAGCATTTT

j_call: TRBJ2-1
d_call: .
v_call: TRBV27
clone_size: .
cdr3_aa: CASSSTSPRNEQFF
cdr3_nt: TGTGCCAGCAGTTCAACGTCCCCCCGGAATGAGCAGTTCTTC

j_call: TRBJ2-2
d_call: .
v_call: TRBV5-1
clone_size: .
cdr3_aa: CASRPGTKNTGELFF
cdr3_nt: TGCGCCAGCAGACCCGGGACAAAGAACACCGGGGAGCTGTTTTTT

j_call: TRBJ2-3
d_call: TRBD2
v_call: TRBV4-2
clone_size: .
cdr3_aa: CASSQSTSGGSDTQYF
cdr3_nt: TGTGCCAGCAGCCAGTCGACTAGCGGGGGGTCAGATACGCAGTATTTT

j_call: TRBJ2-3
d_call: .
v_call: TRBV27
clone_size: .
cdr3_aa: CASSLDSGLTDTQYF
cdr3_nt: TGTGCCAGCAGTTTGGACAGTGGGCTCACAGATACGCAGTATTTT

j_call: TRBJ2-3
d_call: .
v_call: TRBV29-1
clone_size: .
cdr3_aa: CSGTDPTDTQYF
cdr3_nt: TGCAGCGGGACAGACCCCACAGATACGCAGTATTTT

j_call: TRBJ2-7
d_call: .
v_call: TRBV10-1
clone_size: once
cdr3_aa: CASSESGALAYEQYF
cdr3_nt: TGCGCCAGCAGTGAGTCGGGTGCCCTTGCTTACGAGCAGTACTTC

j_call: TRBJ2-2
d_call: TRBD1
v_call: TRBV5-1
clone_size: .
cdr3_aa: CASSLELAGGTGELFF
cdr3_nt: TGCGCCAGCAGCTTGGAGTTGGCAGGGGGCACCGGGGAGCTGTTTTTT

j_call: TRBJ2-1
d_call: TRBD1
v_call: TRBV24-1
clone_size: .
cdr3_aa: CATRTGGIGNEQFF
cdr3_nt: TGTGCCACCAGGACAGGGGGCATCGGGAATGAGCAGTTCTTC

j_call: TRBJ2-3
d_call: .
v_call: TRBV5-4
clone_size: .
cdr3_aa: CASSQILGGDTQYF
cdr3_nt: TGTGCCAGCAGCCAGATTTTAGGGGGGGATACGCAGTATTTT

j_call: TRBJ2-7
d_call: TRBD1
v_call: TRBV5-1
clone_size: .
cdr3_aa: CASSFQGANYEQYF
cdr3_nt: TGCGCCAGCAGCTTTCAGGGGGCAAACTACGAGCAGTACTTC

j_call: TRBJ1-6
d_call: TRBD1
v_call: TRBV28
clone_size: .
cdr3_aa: CASGYPGQGASPLHF
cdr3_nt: TGTGCCAGCGGGTATCCGGGACAGGGGGCCTCACCCCTCCACTTT

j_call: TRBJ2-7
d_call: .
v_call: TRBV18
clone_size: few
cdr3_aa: CASSPEDGPYEQYF
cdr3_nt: TGTGCCAGCTCGCCCGAGGACGGACCCTACGAGCAGTACTTC

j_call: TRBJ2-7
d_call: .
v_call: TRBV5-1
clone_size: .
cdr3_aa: CASSARGVSSYEQYF
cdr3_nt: TGCGCCAGCAGCGCCAGGGGGGTTAGCTCCTACGAGCAGTACTTC

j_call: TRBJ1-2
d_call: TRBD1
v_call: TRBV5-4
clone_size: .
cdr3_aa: CASSWTGSGGYTF
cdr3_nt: TGTGCCAGCAGCTGGACAGGGTCCGGTGGCTACACCTTC

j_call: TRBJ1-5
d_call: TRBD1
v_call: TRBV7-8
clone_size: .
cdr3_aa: CASSRQGDQPQHF
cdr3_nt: TGTGCCAGCAGCCGACAGGGAGATCAGCCCCAGCATTTT

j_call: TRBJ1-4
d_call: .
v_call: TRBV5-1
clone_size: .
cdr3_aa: CASSFGGATSTNEKLFF
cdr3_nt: TGCGCCAGCAGCTTCGGGGGAGCGACATCAACTAATGAAAAACTGTTTTTT

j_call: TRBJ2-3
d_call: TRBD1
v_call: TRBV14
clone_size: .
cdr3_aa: CASSQGPSGTGFIWGTDTQYF
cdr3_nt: TGTGCCAGCAGCCAGGGACCCTCCGGGACAGGGTTTATATGGGGCACAGATACGCAGTATTTT